Shown below are 32 T cell receptor beta chains from a single sample sequenced in a study of blood T cell repertoires in COVID-19. Using immunoSEQ multiplex PCR, the repertoire was profiled, and TCRdb retains in-frame clones only, with some absent. The top ten hold under 14% of the sample, which has about 230,000 clones, about nine tenths seen once. The sequenced material came from peripheral blood. These receptors were collected from a man between 45 and 60 years old with COVID-19, enrolled during active disease.

This clone turned up a few times. This chain links TRBV6-6 with TRBJ1-6, with TRBD1 matching 8 bases. The CDR3 length is 16 residues. In germline, CDR1 is MNHNY, CDR2 SVGAGI (reference sequence). The V and J ends lost 0 bases and 9 bases, in that order; junction bases with no gene match: 7. CDR3 DNA sequence: TGTGCCAGCAGTTACTCGATTGTACAGGGGGGTTCACCCCTCCACTTT. Its translation is CASSYSIVQGGSPLHF.

This clone was counted between two and nine times. The chain carries TRBV5-1 and TRBJ2-2; the match to TRBD2 covers 8 bases. The CDR3 is made up of 16 amino acids. V trimming: 4 bases; J trimming: 2 bases; junction bases outside the gene matches: 7. Germline V gene sequence: CDR1 SGHRS, CDR2 YFSETQ. In DNA form, the CDR3 reads TGCGCCAGCAGCCCGGGACTAGAACCCAACACCGGGGAGCTGTTTTTT. It specifies CASSPGLEPNTGELFF.

V and J are TRBV3-1 (or the pseudogene TRBV3-2) and TRBJ1-6; a possible D gene is TRBD1 (6 bases). Trimming left V 1 base short and J 12 bases short, with 13 bases between. Germline V gene data show CDR1 as LGHDT and CDR2 as YNNKEL (reference sequence). The CDR3 runs 14 residues. CDR3 coding DNA: TGTGCCAGCAGCCAAGTATTTTCAGGGGTACCCCTCCACTTT. Protein: CASSQVFSGVPLHF.

The V gene is TRBV19, the J gene TRBJ1-2; D is possibly TRBD1 (6 bases). Germline V gene sequence: CDR1 LNHDA, CDR2 SQIVND (reference sequence). This CDR3 is 16 amino acids long. The germline V and J ends were trimmed by 7 bases and 2 bases, with 20 bases remaining between them. CDR3 bases: TGTGCCAGTAACGGCCCAAGAACAGGGACGAACTATGGCTACACCTTC. Protein: CASNGPRTGTNYGYTF.

V gene TRBV11-1 combines with J gene TRBJ1-4, with no clear D. Germline CDR1 SGHAT, CDR2 FQDESV (reference sequence). With 5 bases removed from V and 3 bases from J, the gap between germline ends came to 13 bases. This CDR3 has 15 residues. The CDR3 nucleotides are TGTGCCAGCAGCCCCCGAGTGGGAGCTAATGAAAAACTGTTTTTT. This encodes CASSPRVGANEKLFF.

CDR3 nucleotides: TGTGCCAGCAGCCCCGGAGACTACGAGCAGTACTTC. It is translated as CASSPGDYEQYF. This chain connects TRBV7-8 to TRBJ2-7; D is uncertain. The CDR3 totals 12 residues. The V end lost 5 bases, the J end lost 3 bases, and 8 bases lay between the germline ends. CDR1 is SGHVS, CDR2 FQNEAQ, per germline.

V gene TRBV15 combines with J gene TRBJ1-4; D is possibly TRBD1 (5 bases). This CDR3 contains 15 residues. The germline V gene encodes CDR1 LNHNV and CDR2 YYDKDF (reference sequence). Trimming took off 0 bases at V and 8 bases at J, with 13 bases between the two ends. The CDR3 loop reads CATSRDLAGQEKLFF. Here the CDR3 DNA reads TGTGCCACCAGCAGAGATCTGGCAGGGCAGGAAAAACTGTTTTTT.

This sequence joins TRBV11-2 and TRBJ2-3, with 10 positions matching TRBD2. The V and J ends lost 1 base and 1 base, in that order; junction bases with no gene match: 2. This CDR3 comprises 16 residues. CDR1 and CDR2 (germline): SGHAT, FQNNGV. The CDR3 region is CASSLGLAGGTDTQYF. Here the CDR3 DNA reads TGTGCCAGCAGCTTAGGTCTAGCGGGGGGCACAGATACGCAGTATTTT.

The genes are TRBV7-3 and TRBJ2-1, with 10 bases fitting TRBD2. CDR1 SGHTA and CDR2 FQGTGA come from the germline V gene. V lost 4 bases to trimming and J lost 6 bases; unmatched junction nucleotides: 12. The CDR3 spans 17 residues. The CDR3 nucleotides are TGTGCCAGCAGCTCAGGACTAGCGGAGAGGGTGGGCAATGAGCAGTTCTTC. It is translated as CASSSGLAERVGNEQFF.

The chain links TRBV2 to TRBJ1-6; no clear D. The germline gives CDR1 SNHLY, CDR2 FYNNEI. This CDR3 has 14 amino acids. V was cut by 8 bases and J by 3 bases, with 11 bases left in between. Written as DNA, the CDR3 is TGTGCCAGCCGGTCGCAGGTCTATAATTCACCCCTCCACTTT. It yields the protein CASRSQVYNSPLHF.

The chain couples TRBV5-1 to TRBJ1-3, with D uncertain. Trimming cost V 0 bases and J 1 base, with 5 bases left between them. Germline V gene data show CDR1 as SGHRS and CDR2 as YFSETQ. The CDR3 runs to 14 residues. CDR3 protein: CASSLGQSGNTIYF. The DNA of the CDR3 is TGCGCCAGCAGCTTGGGGCAGTCTGGAAACACCATATATTTT.

As to this clone: The germline gene is not matched at one end of the junction; a read error may be the cause. V and J are TRBV30 and TRBJ1-4, with D tentatively TRBD1 (6 bases). Germline values: CDR1 GTSNPN, CDR2 SVGIG (reference sequence). CDR3 length: 16 amino acids. The chain's CDR3 is CAGSGGAMGGEEKLFF. CDR3 sequence (DNA): TGTGCCGGGAGCGGGGGGGCGATGGGAGGGGAGGAAAAACTGTTTTTT.

This chain links TRBV5-8 with TRBJ2-1, with 14 bases that match TRBD2. V trimming: 0 bases; J trimming: 6 bases; junction bases outside the gene matches: 8. The germline CDR1 and CDR2 sequences are SGHTS and YDEGEE. The CDR3 has 18 residues. The DNA of the CDR3 is TGTGCCAGCAGCTTGGTAGGGACTAGCGGGGGCTCAGGCAATGAGCAGTTCTTC. Protein: CASSLVGTSGGSGNEQFF.

In the case of this clone: Relative to the germline gene, one junction end is altered; a read error may explain this. Written as DNA, the CDR3 is TGTGCCAGCTCACCGTTCACTAGCGGGAGGCACTCCTCCAACGAGCAGTACTTC. Protein product: CASSPFTSGRHSSNEQYF. The gene calls are TRBV18 and TRBJ2-7, with 12 positions matching TRBD2. The CDR3 is 18 amino acids. CDR1 KGHSH and CDR2 LQKENI come from the germline V gene.

This sequence joins TRBV6-1 and TRBJ1-2; D perhaps matches TRBD1 (5 bases). The CDR3 totals 15 residues. Germline CDR1 and CDR2: MNHNS and SASEGT. V shed 2 bases and J shed 0 bases, with 10 bases lying between them. In DNA form, the CDR3 reads TGTGCCAGCAGTGAATCCTGGACACCTAACTATGGCTACACCTTC. Residues: CASSESWTPNYGYTF.

The chain couples TRBV7-3 to TRBJ1-4, with 10 bases fitting TRBD1. Trimming at V came to 4 bases and at J to 4 bases, leaving 12 bases not matched to a gene. The CDR3 totals 18 residues. Germline assignment: CDR1 SGHTA and CDR2 FQGTGA. Written as DNA, the CDR3 is TGTGCCAGCAGCTCCACCGGGACAGGGGCCCTCCTTAATGAAAAACTGTTTTTT. This translates into CASSSTGTGALLNEKLFF.

V and J are TRBV18 and TRBJ2-2, with D unresolved. V was clipped by 0 bases and J by 1 base, with 6 bases between them. Germline assignment: CDR1 KGHSH and CDR2 LQKENI. The CDR3 has 15 amino acids. CDR3 residues: CASSPPTGNTGELFF. In DNA form, the CDR3 reads TGTGCCAGCTCACCACCTACGGGGAACACCGGGGAGCTGTTTTTT.

The V and J genes are TRBV6-5 and TRBJ1-4; D ambiguous. The CDR3 spans 13 residues. Germline CDR1 and CDR2: MNHEY and SVGAGI. Trimming took off 5 bases at V and 5 bases at J, with 9 bases between the two ends. The CDR3 sequence is CASSPRQNEKLFF. In DNA, the CDR3 is TGTGCCAGCAGTCCGAGACAAAATGAAAAACTGTTTTTT.

The genes are TRBV15 and TRBJ2-1, with D tentatively TRBD1 (6 bases). There are 16 residues in the CDR3. Germline loops: CDR1 LNHNV, CDR2 YYDKDF (reference sequence). V dropped 0 bases and J dropped 7 bases, with 16 bases sitting between them. In DNA form, the CDR3 reads TGTGCCACCAGCAGAGATTTTGGGCCAGGGGAAAATGAGCAGTTCTTC. It codes for CATSRDFGPGENEQFF.

The rearrangement joins TRBV5-1 to TRBJ2-1; weak D call: TRBD1 (5 bases). Germline V gives CDR1 SGHRS, CDR2 YFSETQ. The CDR3 loop spans 14 amino acids. Trimming left V 5 bases short and J 10 bases short, with 19 bases between. CDR3 DNA: TGCGCCAGCAGTCCTACTACCCAGGGTTCCGAGCAGTTCTTC. It yields the protein CASSPTTQGSEQFF.

Comments on this clone: In this CDR3 the conserved last residue, phenylalanine or tryptophan, is missing, so a read error is likely. Because the CDR3's place on the DNA is in doubt, the DNA is left out and the CDR3 is given as listed by TCRdb. The chain has TRBV12-3 or TRBV12-4 and TRBJ1-2; the table assigns TRBD1, which was not confirmed against the DNA. The CDR3 numbers 13 amino acids, ends counted. The CDR3 protein is CASSFTGTGVPTC.

This sequence joins TRBV5-6 and TRBJ2-1; unclear D gene. Germline-derived CDR1 and CDR2 are SGHDT and YYEEEE. The CDR3 extends over 15 amino acids. Trimming removed 6 bases from V and 0 bases from J, with 13 bases in between. As DNA, the CDR3 is TGTGCCAGCAACCTGATTAGTAGCTCCTACAATGAGCAGTTCTTC. This translates into CASNLISSSYNEQFF.

This chain connects TRBV6-2 or TRBV6-3 to TRBJ1-3, with a weak D call TRBD1 (5 bases). From germline, CDR1 is MNHEY and CDR2 SVGEGT. V was trimmed by 2 bases and J by 3 bases, leaving 11 bases between them. CDR3 length equals 15 residues. The CDR3 bases are TGTGCCAGCAGTTACCCAAGGACACGTGGAAACACCATATATTTT. It is translated as CASSYPRTRGNTIYF.

This clone came up once. The chain has TRBV5-6 and TRBJ2-1; TRBD1 aligns across 7 bases. Unmatched junction bases numbered 6, after V lost 6 bases and J lost 6 bases. There are 13 residues in the CDR3. Germline V gene lookup returns CDR1 SGHDT and CDR2 YYEEEE. CDR3: CASTRTGRNEQFF. The CDR3 coding sequence is TGTGCCAGCACCCGGACAGGCCGCAATGAGCAGTTCTTC. The complete variable domain, with remaining parts taken from reference TRBV5-6 and TRBJ2-1, reads DAGVTQSPTHLIKTRGQQVTLRCSPKSGHDTVSWYQQALGQGPQFIFQYYEEEERQRGNFPDRFSGHQFPNYSSELNVNALLLGDSALYLCASTRTGRNEQFFGPGTRLTVL.

This sequence joins TRBV7-2 and TRBJ2-7; 10 bases line up with TRBD1. Trimming removed 5 bases from V and 3 bases from J; junction bases left unmatched: 7. The CDR3 covers 15 residues. Germline V lookup: CDR1 SGHTA, CDR2 FQGNSA. The CDR3, as DNA: TGTGCCAGCAGCCCCCGTGACAGGGGGCTCTACGAGCAGTACTTC. Its translation is CASSPRDRGLYEQYF.

The chain uses TRBV27 and TRBJ1-3; possibly TRBD1 for D (5 bases). V dropped 3 bases and J dropped 4 bases, with 13 bases sitting between them. The germline V gene encodes CDR1 MNHEY and CDR2 SMNVEV (reference sequence). The CDR3 has 15 residues. The CDR3, as DNA: TGTGCCAGCAGTTTGGGAGGGGCGCCGGGAAACACCATATATTTT. Residues: CASSLGGAPGNTIYF.

The chain combines TRBV7-6 with TRBJ2-1, with D possibly TRBD2 on 5 matching bases. V was clipped by 5 bases and J by 0 bases, with 11 bases between them. Germline loops: CDR1 SGHVS, CDR2 FNYEAQ. This CDR3 has 15 residues. CDR3 in DNA: TGTGCCAGCAGCACGGACTTAAGCTCCTACAATGAGCAGTTCTTC. This sequence encodes CASSTDLSSYNEQFF.

The rearrangement uses TRBV18 and TRBJ1-1, with 7 bases identical to TRBD1. The CDR3 is 15 residues long. V was pared by 3 bases and J by 0 bases, with 4 bases of the junction left unmatched. Germline V gives CDR1 KGHSH, CDR2 LQKENI. The CDR3 loop reads CASSPQGEMNTEAFF. The DNA of the CDR3 is TGTGCCAGCTCACCCCAGGGGGAGATGAACACTGAAGCTTTCTTT.

The J gene is TRBJ2-3, the V gene TRBV15; TRBD2 might be the D (5 bases). From germline, CDR1 is LNHNV and CDR2 YYDKDF (reference sequence). The ends were cut back, 3 bases at V and 0 bases at J, with 10 bases in the middle. This CDR3 spans 15 amino acids. The CDR3 loop is CATSSARVSTDTQYF. The DNA of the CDR3 is TGTGCCACCAGCAGTGCGCGGGTTAGCACAGATACGCAGTATTTT.

The CDR3 protein is CASSEGQGETQYF. The CDR3, as DNA: TGTGCCAGCAGTGAAGGGCAGGGGGAGACCCAGTACTTC. The chain has TRBV2 and TRBJ2-5, with D maybe TRBD1 (6 bases). The CDR3 sequence is 13 residues long. Germline lookup yields CDR1 SNHLY and CDR2 FYNNEI. V shed 1 base and J shed 5 bases, with 8 bases lying between them. Supplemented by reference TRBV2 and TRBJ2-5, the full variable domain reads EPEVTQTPSHQVTQMGQEVILRCVPISNHLYFYWYRQILGQKVEFLVSFYNNEISEKSEIFDDQFSVERPDGSNFTLKIRSTKLEDSAMYFCASSEGQGETQYFGPGTRLLVL.

This chain uses TRBV9 with TRBJ2-4; D unresolved. Germline V gene data show CDR1 as SGDLS and CDR2 as YYNGEE. The CDR3 is 13 amino acids. V lost 0 bases and J lost 8, with 9 bases in between. The chain's CDR3 is CASSVGVIDIQYF. The CDR3 DNA sequence: TGTGCCAGCAGCGTAGGAGTCATCGACATTCAGTACTTC.

Concerning this clone itself: A read error is possible here, since a much larger clone lies one base away. The V gene is TRBV11-2, the J gene TRBJ1-1; D unclear. CDR1 is SGHAT, CDR2 FQNNGV, per germline. This CDR3 spans 13 amino acids. The V end lost 2 bases, the J end lost 0 bases, and 4 bases lay between the germline ends. The CDR3 nucleotides are TGTGCCAGCAGCTTACAGGTGAACACTGAAGCTTTCTTT. This encodes CASSLQVNTEAFF.